Listed below are T cell receptor beta chains from one sample, sequenced in a study of shared clonotypes between healthy human individuals. This table comes from immunoSEQ multiplex PCR, and its TCRdb copy is limited to in-frame clones, with some not included. Among 110,000 or so clones listed, around two thirds were seen once. The sample comprised memory CD8+ T cells sorted from blood. The receptors derive from a woman aged 25 to 45 in good health. The CDR3 runs from the conserved cysteine through the conserved F or W. D genes are given only for firm matches. Expanded clones are given a class, and other clones once, few, many or no size at all.

v_call	d_call	clone_size	j_call	cdr3_nt	cdr3_aa
TRBV27	TRBD2	many	TRBJ2-1	TGTGCCAGCAGTTTTGGGACTAGCGGGAGTGGGGACAATGAGCAGTTCTTC	CASSFGTSGSGDNEQFF
TRBV27	NA	few	TRBJ1-1	TGTGCCAGCTTTTCCAGGCCCGAGACAGTCTTAATGAACACTGAAGCTTTCTTT	CASFSRPETVLMNTEAFF
TRBV9	NA	NA	TRBJ2-5	TGTGCCAGCAGCGTAGGAGGGTCGGGGGAGACCCAGTACTTC	CASSVGGSGETQYF
TRBV11-2	TRBD1	NA	TRBJ2-2	TGTGCCAGCAGCTTAGAAGCCGACAGGGGGTCCGGGGAGCTGTTTTTT	CASSLEADRGSGELFF
TRBV5-8	TRBD1	NA	TRBJ2-3	TGTGCCAGCAGCGGATGGACAGGGAAGCACGATACGCAGTATTTT	CASSGWTGKHDTQYF
TRBV4-1	TRBD2	NA	TRBJ2-7	TGCGCCAGCAGCCAAGTTTTTATGGGAGGGTCGATCTACGAGCAGTACTTC	CASSQVFMGGSIYEQYF
TRBV11-2	TRBD1	NA	TRBJ2-7	TGTGCCAGCAGACCGGGACAGGGAAGATACGAGCAGTACTTC	CASRPGQGRYEQYF
TRBV28	NA	few	TRBJ1-5	TGTGCCAGCAGTTTGAACGCGGATAGCAATCAGCCCCAGCATTTT	CASSLNADSNQPQHF
TRBV5-8	TRBD2	few	TRBJ2-3	TGTGCCAGCAGCTCTAAACTAGCGACAATGGTAGATACGCAGTATTTT	CASSSKLATMVDTQYF
TRBV28	TRBD1	NA	TRBJ1-2	TGTGCCAGCACTAACGGGGGGACAGGGGATTACTATGGCTACACCTTC	CASTNGGTGDYYGYTF
TRBV27	TRBD2	NA	TRBJ2-7	TGTGCCAGCAGTACTCCCCGCCGGGCTAGCGGGACCCTATACGAGCAGTACTTC	CASSTPRRASGTLYEQYF
TRBV14	NA	NA	TRBJ1-1	TGTGCCAGCAGTCCGGACTCAATAGGAGGAGCTTTCTTT	CASSPDSIGGAFF
TRBV28	TRBD2	NA	TRBJ2-1	TGTGCCAGCAACCTATCTAGCGGGAGGAACTACAATGAGCAGTTCTTC	CASNLSSGRNYNEQFF
TRBV7-9	NA	NA	TRBJ2-7	TGTGCCAGCACACCCTCCGAGGGGCTGTGGGAGCAGTACTTC	CASTPSEGLWEQYF
TRBV5-1	TRBD2	NA	TRBJ2-1	TGCGCCAGCAGCCTATCTAGCGGGAGCTACAATGAGCAGTTCTTC	CASSLSSGSYNEQFF
TRBV5-4	TRBD2	once	TRBJ2-1	TGTGCCAGCAGCTTGGTTAGCGGGAGGTTGGGGTGGGGCGCCTACAATGAGCAGTTCTTC	CASSLVSGRLGWGAYNEQFF
TRBV5-6	NA	NA	TRBJ2-7	TGTGCCAGCAGCTTGGGCGGGGACACCTACGAGCAGTACTTC	CASSLGGDTYEQYF
TRBV11-2	TRBD2	NA	TRBJ2-7	TGTGCCAGCAGCTTTGCGACTAGCGGGACCTACGAGCAGTACTTC	CASSFATSGTYEQYF
TRBV5-1	NA	few	TRBJ2-1	TGCGCCAGCAGCCGCCAGGTAGGGGGCAATGAGCAGTTCTTC	CASSRQVGGNEQFF
TRBV27	TRBD2	NA	TRBJ2-1	TGTGCCAGCAGAGCGGGAGGGCCAGTGAATGAGCAGTTCTTC	CASRAGGPVNEQFF
TRBV5-8	NA	NA	TRBJ2-7	TGTGCCAGCAGCTTGGAAAGACCCGAGCAGTACTTC	CASSLERPEQYF
TRBV5-4	TRBD2	NA	TRBJ2-5	TGTGCCAGCAGCCTCACAGCGGGAGCTGGTTCGGAGACCCAGTACTTC	CASSLTAGAGSETQYF
TRBV10-3	NA	NA	TRBJ2-1	TGTGCCATCAGGAGACAGGGAATGCCTCCATGGGGGGACCCGGGGAACAATGAGCAGTTCTTC	CAIRRQGMPPWGDPGNNEQFF
TRBV4-2	NA	NA	TRBJ2-7	TGTGCCAGCAGCCAAGCCGGGGACTCGGACGAGCAGTACTTC	CASSQAGDSDEQYF
TRBV7-8	NA	NA	TRBJ2-7	TGTGCCAGCAGCTTGGTCAGGACTACAGACGAGCAGTACTTC	CASSLVRTTDEQYF
TRBV4-2	NA	NA	TRBJ2-7	TGTGCCAGCAGCCAAGGCGGGGGCCTCTCGGGTGGCGACGAGCAGTACTTC	CASSQGGGLSGGDEQYF
TRBV18	NA	NA	TRBJ1-5	TGTGCCAGCTCACCATGGTCAGGCAATCAGCCCCAGCATTTT	CASSPWSGNQPQHF
TRBV4-1	TRBD1	NA	TRBJ2-1	TGCGCCAGCAGCCAAGTTAGGGGGCGATCTTGGTCCTACAATGAGCAGTTCTTC	CASSQVRGRSWSYNEQFF
TRBV5-4	NA	NA	TRBJ1-5	TGTGCCAGCAGCTTAGCCGGGGGCAATCAGCCCCAGCATTTT	CASSLAGGNQPQHF
TRBV6-4	NA	few	TRBJ2-1	TGTGCCAGCAGTGACTCGCAGAATGAGCAGTTCTTC	CASSDSQNEQFF
TRBV7-9	TRBD1	NA	TRBJ2-1	TGTGCCAGCAGCGATACAGGGGGGTACAATGAGCAGTTCTTC	CASSDTGGYNEQFF
TRBV7-9	NA	NA	TRBJ2-2	TGTGCCAGCAGCGGGAGATGGGACACCAACACCGGGGAGCTGTTTTTT	CASSGRWDTNTGELFF
TRBV30	NA	NA	TRBJ2-7	TGTGCCTGGAGGGCTAGCAGCTCCTACGAGCAGTACTTC	CAWRASSSYEQYF
TRBV25-1	TRBD2	few	TRBJ2-7	TGTGCCAGCAGTGGGCGGATAGCGGGGGAGCAGTACTTC	CASSGRIAGEQYF
TRBV29-1	NA	NA	TRBJ2-7	TGCAGCGTTAGGGAAGACGGAAGCTCCTACGAGCAGTACTTC	CSVREDGSSYEQYF
TRBV28	NA	NA	TRBJ2-7	TGTGCCAGCAGTATACCCCGGGACATCTCCTACGAGCAGTACTTC	CASSIPRDISYEQYF
TRBV27	NA	NA	TRBJ1-1	TGTGCCAGCAGTTCCCGGACGGGGATGAACACTGAAGCTTTCTTT	CASSSRTGMNTEAFF
TRBV29-1	TRBD1	few	TRBJ1-5	TGCAGCGTCCAGGGACAGTGGGATCAGCCCCAGCATTTT	CSVQGQWDQPQHF
TRBV28	TRBD1	NA	TRBJ1-4	TGTGCCAGCAGTTCCCCGGGACAGGGTCGCGAAAAACTGTTTTTT	CASSSPGQGREKLFF
TRBV5-1	TRBD2	NA	TRBJ2-7	TGCGCCAGCAGCTGGGGGACTATTCCTTTCTACGAGCAGTACTTC	CASSWGTIPFYEQYF
TRBV25-1	TRBD2	NA	TRBJ2-7	TGTGCCAGCAGTGACAGGGAGGGGTACGAGCAGTACTTC	CASSDREGYEQYF
TRBV5-1	NA	once	TRBJ2-7	TGCGCCAGCAGCTTGTTGGCAGGGGTACTTCTCGAGCAGTACTTC	CASSLLAGVLLEQYF
TRBV2	NA	NA	TRBJ1-6	TGTGCCAGCAGGACTCAGGGGCGGAATTCACCCCTCCACTTT	CASRTQGRNSPLHF
TRBV7-8	NA	few	TRBJ2-7	TGTGCCAGCAGCCCCTTGGTGATGGGCGAGCAGTACTTC	CASSPLVMGEQYF
TRBV7-9	TRBD2	few	TRBJ2-7	TGTGCCAGCAGCTCCTCGACTAGCGGGGAATACGAGCAGTACTTC	CASSSSTSGEYEQYF
TRBV2	NA	few	TRBJ2-7	TGTGCCAGCAGTTCCACCTCTAACGAGCAGTACTTC	CASSSTSNEQYF
TRBV28	NA	NA	TRBJ1-2	TGTGCCAGCAGTTTTTTCTCGGACTATGGCTACACCTTC	CASSFFSDYGYTF
TRBV4-2	TRBD1	many	TRBJ2-2	TGTGCCAGCAGCCCCGGGACAGGGGATACCGGGGAGCTGTTTTTT	CASSPGTGDTGELFF
TRBV28	NA	NA	TRBJ2-7	TGTGCCAGCAGTTTCGGGATCTCGAAATCCTACGAGCAGTACTTC	CASSFGISKSYEQYF
TRBV5-6	TRBD1	NA	TRBJ1-2	TGTGCCAGCAGCTTGAGACAGGGGGGGCACTATGGCTACACCTTC	CASSLRQGGHYGYTF
TRBV5-1	NA	NA	TRBJ1-4	TGCGCCAGCAGCCTCACCTCGGGGCCAGTGGAAAAACTGTTTTTT	CASSLTSGPVEKLFF
TRBV5-1	NA	NA	TRBJ1-3	TGCGCCAGCAGGATAGAGGCAGGGCGGGGAAACACCATATATTTT	CASRIEAGRGNTIYF
TRBV5-1	TRBD2	NA	TRBJ2-3	TGCGCCAGCAGCCTCTCTAGCGGGAGTACGACAGATACGCAGTATTTT	CASSLSSGSTTDTQYF
TRBV29-1	TRBD2	NA	TRBJ2-6	TGCAGCGTGGGGAGCGGGGCTGGGGCCAACGTCCTGACTTTC	CSVGSGAGANVLTF
TRBV25-1	NA	NA	TRBJ2-7	TGTGCCAGCAGTGAAAGGAGCTACGAGCAGTACTTC	CASSERSYEQYF
TRBV28	NA	NA	TRBJ2-7	TGTGCCAGCAGTTTAGCTCAGGACTACACCTACGAGCAGTACTTC	CASSLAQDYTYEQYF
TRBV6-6	TRBD2	NA	TRBJ2-2	TGTGCCAGCAGTCCCTTCGGGAGGGGGATTTCCGGGGAGCTGTTTTTT	CASSPFGRGISGELFF
TRBV7-6	NA	few	TRBJ2-6	TGTGCCAGCAGCTCGGCCCAGTCGTTTAATCGGGCCTCTGGGGCCAACGTCCTGACTTTC	CASSSAQSFNRASGANVLTF
TRBV28	NA	NA	TRBJ1-1	TGTGCCAGCAGTTTATGGGACCTAAAGGACACTGAAGCTTTCTTT	CASSLWDLKDTEAFF
TRBV9	NA	NA	TRBJ1-1	TGTGCCAGCAGCGTCTCATGGGGGACTGAAGCTTTCTTT	CASSVSWGTEAFF